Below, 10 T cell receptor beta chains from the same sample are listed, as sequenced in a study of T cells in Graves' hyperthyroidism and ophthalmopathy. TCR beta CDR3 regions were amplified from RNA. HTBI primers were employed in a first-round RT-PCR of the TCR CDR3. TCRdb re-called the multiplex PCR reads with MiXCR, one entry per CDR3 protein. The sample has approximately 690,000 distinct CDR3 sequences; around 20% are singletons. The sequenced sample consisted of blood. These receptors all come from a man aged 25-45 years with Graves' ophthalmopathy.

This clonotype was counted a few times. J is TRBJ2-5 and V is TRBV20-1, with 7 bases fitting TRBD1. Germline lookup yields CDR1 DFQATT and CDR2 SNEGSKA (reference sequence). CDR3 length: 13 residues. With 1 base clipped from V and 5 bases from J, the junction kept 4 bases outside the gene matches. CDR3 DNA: TGCAGTGCTAGAGGACAGGGAGTGGAGACCCAGTACTTC. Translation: CSARGQGVETQYF.

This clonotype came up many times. This chain's CDR3 is CASSPLAGGSTDTQYF. DNA for the CDR3: TGTGCCAGCAGCCCACTAGCGGGAGGAAGCACAGATACGCAGTATTTT. This chain joins TRBV11-2 and TRBJ2-3, with 12 positions matching TRBD2. The germline V gene has CDR1 SGHAT and CDR2 FQNNGV. There are 16 residues in the CDR3. V shed 5 bases and J 0 bases; nucleotides not matched to a gene: 3.

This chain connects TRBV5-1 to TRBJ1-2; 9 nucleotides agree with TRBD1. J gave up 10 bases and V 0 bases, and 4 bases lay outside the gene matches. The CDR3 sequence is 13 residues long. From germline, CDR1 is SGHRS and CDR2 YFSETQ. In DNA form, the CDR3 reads TGCGCCAGCAGCTTGGGGTGGACAGGGGACTACACCTTC. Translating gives CASSLGWTGDYTF.

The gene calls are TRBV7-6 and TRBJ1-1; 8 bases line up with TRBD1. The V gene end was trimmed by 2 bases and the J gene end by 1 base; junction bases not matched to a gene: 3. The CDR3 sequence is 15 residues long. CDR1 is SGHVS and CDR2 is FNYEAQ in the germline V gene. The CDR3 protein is CASSLTGGENTEAFF. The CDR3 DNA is TGTGCCAGCAGCTTAACAGGGGGGGAGAACACTGAAGCTTTCTTT.

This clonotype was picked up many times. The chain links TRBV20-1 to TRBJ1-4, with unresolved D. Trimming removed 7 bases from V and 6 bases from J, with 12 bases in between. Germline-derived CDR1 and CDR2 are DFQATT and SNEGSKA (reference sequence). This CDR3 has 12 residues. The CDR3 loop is CSVGKGDEKLFF. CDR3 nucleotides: TGCAGTGTGGGGAAGGGAGATGAAAAACTGTTTTTT.

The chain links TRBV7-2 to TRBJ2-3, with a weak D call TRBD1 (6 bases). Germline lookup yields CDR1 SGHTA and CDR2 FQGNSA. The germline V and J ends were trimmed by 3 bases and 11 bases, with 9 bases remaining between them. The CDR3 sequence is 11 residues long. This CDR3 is CASSFQQGQYF. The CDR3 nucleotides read TGTGCCAGCAGCTTCCAACAGGGGCAGTATTTT.

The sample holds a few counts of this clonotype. CDR3 sequence reads: CSVQGTDNEQFF. CDR3 DNA: TGCAGCGTGCAGGGGACTGACAATGAGCAGTTCTTC. The chain has TRBV29-1 and TRBJ2-1; D might be TRBD1 or TRBD2, each matching 6 bases. Germline loops: CDR1 SQVTM, CDR2 ANQGSEA. V was trimmed by 6 bases and J by 5 bases, leaving 11 bases between them. There are 12 residues in the CDR3.

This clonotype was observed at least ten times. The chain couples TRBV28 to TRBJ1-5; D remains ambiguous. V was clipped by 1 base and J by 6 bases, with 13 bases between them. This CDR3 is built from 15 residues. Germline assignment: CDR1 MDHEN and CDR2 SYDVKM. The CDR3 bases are TGTGCCAGCAGTTTATCCCACAGCCTGGGTCAGCCCCAGCATTTT. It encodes CASSLSHSLGQPQHF.

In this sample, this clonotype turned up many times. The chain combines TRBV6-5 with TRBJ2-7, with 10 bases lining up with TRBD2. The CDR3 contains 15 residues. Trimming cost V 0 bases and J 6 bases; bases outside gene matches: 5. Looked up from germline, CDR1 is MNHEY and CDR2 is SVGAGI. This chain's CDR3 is CASSYSSGRASEQYF. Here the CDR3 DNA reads TGTGCCAGCAGTTACTCGAGCGGGAGGGCCTCCGAGCAGTACTTC.

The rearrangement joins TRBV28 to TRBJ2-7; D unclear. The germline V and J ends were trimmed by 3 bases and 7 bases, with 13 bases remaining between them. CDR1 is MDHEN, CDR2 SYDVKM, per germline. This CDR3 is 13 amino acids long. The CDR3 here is CASSFTNLGEQYF. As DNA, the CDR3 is TGTGCCAGCAGTTTCACTAACTTAGGGGAGCAGTACTTC.